The clone carrying this TCR beta chain is medium-sized (0.01 to 0.1%) by share. This sample stems from a study of tumor-infiltrating lymphocytes in oesophageal squamous cell carcinoma. TCRdb reprocessed the PCR reads via MiXCR and lists one record per CDR3 protein. The profile shows around 19,000 distinct CDR3 sequences, around 43% of them singletons. Trimming left V 4 bases short and J 2 bases short, with 3 bases between. Germline CDR1 SGHDT, CDR2 YYEEEE. CDR3 length: 11 amino acids. Sequences were obtained from normal esophageal tissue next to the tumor. The chain combines TRBV5-6 with TRBJ1-1; D is unclear. The TCR originated in a female donor with esophageal squamous cell carcinoma. CDR3 sequence: CASSRNTEAFF. CDR3 sequence (DNA): TGTGCCAGCAGCCGAAACACTGAAGCTTTCTTT.